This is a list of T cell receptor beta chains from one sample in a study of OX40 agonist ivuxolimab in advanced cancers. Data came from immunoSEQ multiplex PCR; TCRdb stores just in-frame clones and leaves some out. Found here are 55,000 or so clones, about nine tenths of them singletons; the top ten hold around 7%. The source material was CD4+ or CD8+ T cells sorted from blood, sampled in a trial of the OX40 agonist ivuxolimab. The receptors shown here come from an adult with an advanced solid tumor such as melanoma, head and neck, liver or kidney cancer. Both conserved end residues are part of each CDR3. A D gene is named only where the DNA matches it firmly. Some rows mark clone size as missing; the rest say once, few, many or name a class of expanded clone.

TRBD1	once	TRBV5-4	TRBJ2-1	TGTGCCAGCAGCATAGGACAGGGCACCTACAATGAGCAGTTCTTC	CASSIGQGTYNEQFF
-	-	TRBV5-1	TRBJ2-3	TGCGCCAGCAGCTTGGCGGGACCCGGGACGAGCACAGATACGCAGTATTTT	CASSLAGPGTSTDTQYF
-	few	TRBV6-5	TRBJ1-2	TGTGCCAGCAGCCATAGGGAGGGCGGCTATGGCTACACCTTC	CASSHREGGYGYTF
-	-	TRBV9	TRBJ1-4	TGTGCCAGCAACCAGGGATGGGCTAATGAAAAACTGTTTTTT	CASNQGWANEKLFF
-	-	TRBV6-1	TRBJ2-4	TGTGCCAGCAGTGACAGTGGAACCAAAAACATTCAGTACTTC	CASSDSGTKNIQYF
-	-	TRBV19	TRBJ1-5	TGTGCCAGTAGCCTAATCGAACAGCCCCAGCATTTT	CASSLIEQPQHF
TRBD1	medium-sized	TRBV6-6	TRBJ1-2	TGTGCCAGCAGTCCCCGTACAGGGGGCTATGGCTACACCTTC	CASSPRTGGYGYTF
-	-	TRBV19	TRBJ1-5	TGTGCCAGTAGTCAGATGTATCAGCCCCAGCATTTT	CASSQMYQPQHF
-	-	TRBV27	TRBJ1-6	TGTGCCAGCAGCGGGGGACAAAATAATTCACCCCTCCACTTT	CASSGGQNNSPLHF
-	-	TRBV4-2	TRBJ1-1	TGTGCCAGCAGCCAAGATTATGGGGGCAGGGGCACTGAAGCTTTCTTT	CASSQDYGGRGTEAFF
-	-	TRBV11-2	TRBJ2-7	TGTGCCAGCAGCTTAGCGTTCGCGACAGGATACTCCTACGAGCAGTACTTC	CASSLAFATGYSYEQYF
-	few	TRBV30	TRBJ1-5	TGTGCCTGGAGTGTACGGATAGGTGGGGGAGGTAGCAATCAGCCCCAGCATTTT	CAWSVRIGGGGSNQPQHF
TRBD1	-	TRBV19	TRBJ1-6	TGTGCCAGTAGTAAGACAGGGGCCTATAATTCACCCCTCCACTTT	CASSKTGAYNSPLHF
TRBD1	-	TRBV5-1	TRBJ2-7	TGCGCCAGCAGCTCCCCAGGGACAGGCGGTGTCTACGAGCAGTACTTC	CASSSPGTGGVYEQYF
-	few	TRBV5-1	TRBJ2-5	TGCGCCAGCAGCTCACAAGAGACCCAGTACTTC	CASSSQETQYF
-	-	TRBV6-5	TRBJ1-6	TGTGCCAGCAGCCTCCAGGGGAGTAATTCACCCCTCCACTTT	CASSLQGSNSPLHF
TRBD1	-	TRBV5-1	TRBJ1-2	TGCGCCAGCAGCCTCATTTTAAGTACAGGGGCGGGCTACACCTTC	CASSLILSTGAGYTF
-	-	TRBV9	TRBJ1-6	TGTGCCAGCAGCGTAGTTGGGGGCGGGAATTCACCCCTCCACTTT	CASSVVGGGNSPLHF
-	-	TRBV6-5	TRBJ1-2	TGTGCCAGCAGTGAATCGGGAAGAAACTATGGCTACACCTTC	CASSESGRNYGYTF
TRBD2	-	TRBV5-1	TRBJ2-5	TGCGCCAGCAGCTTATCGACTAGCGGGGACGAGACCCAGTACTTC	CASSLSTSGDETQYF
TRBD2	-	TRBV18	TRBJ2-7	TGTGCCAGCTCACCGGGCGGACTAGCGGGGGCCGAGCAGTACTTC	CASSPGGLAGAEQYF
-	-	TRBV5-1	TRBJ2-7	TGCGCCAGCAGCCCTCTCCCGGGGGCGTACGAGCAGTACTTC	CASSPLPGAYEQYF
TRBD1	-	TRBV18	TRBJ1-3	TGTGCCAGCTCACCACTAGCCTCGACAGGGATTAATGCTGGAAACACCATATATTTT	CASSPLASTGINAGNTIYF
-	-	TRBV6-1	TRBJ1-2	TGTGCCCACCCGACGCGGGGGTTTGGCTATGGCTACACCTTC	CAHPTRGFGYGYTF
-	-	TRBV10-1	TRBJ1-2	TGCGCCAGCAGTGAGTCGAGGACGGGCTATGGCTACACCTTC	CASSESRTGYGYTF
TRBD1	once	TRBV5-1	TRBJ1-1	TGCGCCAGCAGCTTGGCCTTATCAGGGGGCAACACTGAAGCTTTCTTT	CASSLALSGGNTEAFF
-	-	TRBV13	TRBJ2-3	TGTGCCAGCAGCTTAGCCCCTTTCCGGGGTACAGATACGCAGTATTTT	CASSLAPFRGTDTQYF
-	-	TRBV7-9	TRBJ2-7	TGTGCCAGCAGCCAGCTGTCGGGCTACGAGCAGTACTTC	CASSQLSGYEQYF
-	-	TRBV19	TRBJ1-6	TGTGCCAGTAGTATCCCAGGGCAAAATTCACCCCTCCACTTT	CASSIPGQNSPLHF